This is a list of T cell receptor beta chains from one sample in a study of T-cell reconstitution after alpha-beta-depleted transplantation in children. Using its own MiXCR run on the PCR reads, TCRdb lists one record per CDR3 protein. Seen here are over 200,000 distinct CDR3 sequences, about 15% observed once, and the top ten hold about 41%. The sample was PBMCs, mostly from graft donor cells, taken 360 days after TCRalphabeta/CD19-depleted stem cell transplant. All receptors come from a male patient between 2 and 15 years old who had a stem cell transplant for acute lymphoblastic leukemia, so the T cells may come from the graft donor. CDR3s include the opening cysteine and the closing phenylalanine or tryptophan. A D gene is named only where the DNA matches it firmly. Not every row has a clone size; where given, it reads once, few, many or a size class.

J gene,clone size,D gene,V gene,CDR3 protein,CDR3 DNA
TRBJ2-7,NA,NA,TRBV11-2,CASSQTSFVTYEQYF,TGTGCCAGCAGCCAGACTAGTTTTGTTACCTACGAGCAGTACTTC
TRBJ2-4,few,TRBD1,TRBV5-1,CASSLAERQGFIIQYF,TGCGCCAGCAGCTTGGCCGAAAGACAGGGATTCATCATTCAGTACTTC
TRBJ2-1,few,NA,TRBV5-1,CASSLELGDEQFF,TGCGCCAGCAGCTTGGAGCTAGGAGATGAGCAGTTCTTC
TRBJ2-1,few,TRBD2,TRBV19,CAASQRAGGFNEQFF,TGTGCCGCCTCACAGCGAGCGGGGGGCTTCAATGAGCAGTTCTTC
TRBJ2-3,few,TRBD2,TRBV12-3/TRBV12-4,CASSPPRGGLSTDTQYF,TGTGCCAGCAGTCCGCCACGGGGGGGGCTCAGCACAGATACGCAGTATTTT
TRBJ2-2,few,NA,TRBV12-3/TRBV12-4,CASREGGTGELFF,TGTGCCAGCAGGGAGGGGGGTACCGGGGAGCTGTTTTTT
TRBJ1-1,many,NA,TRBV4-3,CASSPHRGLRDTEAFF,TGCGCCAGCAGCCCCCATAGAGGTCTGAGGGACACTGAAGCTTTCTTT
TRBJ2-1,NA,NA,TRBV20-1,CSARDARRGNEQFF,TGCAGTGCTAGAGATGCGAGGCGGGGCAATGAGCAGTTCTTC
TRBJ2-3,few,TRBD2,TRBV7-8,CASSPGPGLAGVGTQYF,TGTGCCAGCAGCCCGGGACCTGGACTAGCGGGGGTGGGTACGCAGTATTTT
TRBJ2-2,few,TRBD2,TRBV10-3,CAISESKTSGDGELFF,TGTGCCATCAGTGAGTCGAAGACTAGCGGGGACGGGGAGCTGTTTTTT
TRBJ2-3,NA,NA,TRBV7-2,CASSLAASSYTQYF,TGTGCCAGCAGCTTAGCAGCTAGCTCATATACGCAGTATTTT
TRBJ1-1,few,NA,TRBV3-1,CASSQNREGTEAFF,TGTGCCAGCAGCCAAAACAGGGAGGGAACTGAAGCTTTCTTT
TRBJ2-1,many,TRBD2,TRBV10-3,CAIRIAGGEQFF,TGTGCCATCAGGATAGCGGGTGGTGAGCAGTTCTTC
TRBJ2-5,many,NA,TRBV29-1,CSGAREGETQYF,TGCAGCGGTGCTAGGGAAGGAGAGACCCAGTACTTC
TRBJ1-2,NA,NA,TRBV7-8,CASSHRGSGDYGYTF,TGTGCCAGCAGCCATCGGGGCAGCGGTGACTATGGCTACACCTTC